These 6 T cell receptor beta chains were sequenced from one sample in a study of T cell repertoires in cytomegalovirus infection (dated by TCRdb to about 2019). Sequenced on an Illumina HiSeq 1500. In-frame beta chains were kept once TCRdb had trimmed the public reads at Q25 with fastp and called clones with MiXCR. CDR3 protein sequences are deduplicated, and each keeps its most common genes and DNA. The sample records some 300,000 distinct CDR3 sequences, roughly 9.3% of which are singletons. The top ten clones comprise approximately 2.3% of the sample. The sequencing sample was made of PBMCs. The receptors come from a human donor in good health (CMV status not recorded). Some clones in this sample may be carry-over from other donors' samples.

In this sample, this clonotype turned up many times. This chain links TRBV7-2 with TRBJ1-6; tentative D call: TRBD1 (6 bases). V was shortened by 6 bases and J by 10 bases, with 25 bases between the two germline ends. CDR1 and CDR2 (germline): SGHTA, FQGNSA. This CDR3 is built from 17 residues. CDR3 loop: CASRLWPTGASGSPLHF. CDR3 coding DNA: TGTGCCAGCAGGTTATGGCCTACGGGGGCTAGTGGATCACCCCTCCACTTT. The full variable domain, with the rest looked up from reference TRBV7-2 and TRBJ1-6, is GAGVSQSPSNKVTEKGKDVELRCDPISGHTALYWYRQSLGQGLEFLIYFQGNSAPDKSGLPSDRFSAERTGGSVSTLTIQRTQQEDSAVYLCASRLWPTGASGSPLHFGNGTRLTVT.

The rearrangement joins TRBV29-1 to TRBJ2-5; tentatively, D is TRBD1 or TRBD2 (5 bases each). CDR3 length: 13 residues. Germline V lookup: CDR1 SQVTM, CDR2 ANQGSEA. The V and J ends lost 3 bases and 3 bases respectively, with 11 bases between them. This chain's CDR3 is CSVEGLGEETQYF. CDR3 nucleotide sequence: TGCAGCGTTGAGGGGTTGGGGGAAGAGACCCAGTACTTC.

This clonotype was seen many times. The chain recombines TRBV20-1 with TRBJ1-2; 7 bases are a match to TRBD1. Germline V gives CDR1 DFQATT, CDR2 SNEGSKA (reference sequence). The trim removed 4 bases at V and 5 bases at J, leaving 4 bases unmatched. The CDR3 is 12 amino acids. The CDR3 sequence: CSAKGQIYGYTF. The DNA of the CDR3 is TGCAGTGCTAAGGGACAGATATATGGCTACACCTTC.

The sample holds many counts of this clonotype. V gene TRBV20-1 combines with J gene TRBJ1-2; D is ambiguous. Germline assignment: CDR1 DFQATT and CDR2 SNEGSKA (reference sequence). The ends were cut back, 4 bases at V and 1 base at J, with 10 bases in the middle. The CDR3 runs 13 residues. CDR3 sequence reads: CSAKGGDNYGYTF. CDR3 coding DNA: TGCAGTGCTAAGGGTGGGGATAACTATGGCTACACCTTC.

At least ten counts were recorded for this clonotype. The J gene is TRBJ2-7, the V gene TRBV5-5, with a possible D match to TRBD2 (6 bases). V dropped 5 bases and J dropped 6 bases, with 18 bases sitting between them. The CDR3 is 14 residues long. Germline V lookup: CDR1 SGHKS, CDR2 YYEKEE (reference sequence). CDR3 protein: CASSTYQMGGEQYV. DNA for the CDR3: TGTGCCAGCAGTACGTATCAGATGGGGGGCGAGCAGTACGTC.

The table lists this clonotype with a few counts. The rearrangement links TRBV12-3 or TRBV12-4 to TRBJ2-7; D is unresolved. The CDR3 has 15 amino acids. With 6 bases removed from V and 0 bases from J, the gap between germline ends came to 15 bases. The chain's CDR3 is CASRPSSSSSYEQYF. The CDR3 DNA sequence: TGTGCCAGCAGACCGTCATCCTCATCCTCCTACGAGCAGTACTTC.